This is a list of T cell receptor beta chains from one sample in a study of cytomegalovirus exposure and HLA in healthy donors. Clones were read by immunoSEQ multiplex PCR, and TCRdb kept only the in-frame ones, dropping some. The table lists roughly 110,000 clones, over 60% of them singletons. The sequenced sample consisted of PBMCs. These receptors were taken from a female donor in good health and CMV-seronegative. CDR3s include the opening cysteine and the closing phenylalanine or tryptophan.

J: TRBJ2-5
V: TRBV10-3
CDR3: CAISEGTSGGSQETQYF

J: TRBJ2-5
V: TRBV11-2
CDR3: CASSTLAEETQYF

J: TRBJ1-1
V: TRBV28
CDR3: CASSLSAMIEAFF

J: TRBJ1-2
V: TRBV25-1
CDR3: CASSERQGRGYGYTF

J: TRBJ1-5
V: TRBV6-5
CDR3: CASSSPGVGSQHF

J: TRBJ1-4
V: TRBV6-1
CDR3: CASSVQGRPEKLFF

J: TRBJ2-2
V: TRBV30
CDR3: CAWRGQGARTGELFF

J: TRBJ1-4
V: TRBV7-9
CDR3: CASTRSEKLFF

J: TRBJ2-1
V: TRBV27
CDR3: CASSFIRQTYNEQFF

J: TRBJ1-2
V: TRBV6-1
CDR3: CASSEQGAGYGYTF

J: TRBJ1-1
V: TRBV5-1
CDR3: CASSLVGDGAEAFF

J: TRBJ2-7
V: TRBV7-8
CDR3: CASSPSRGGVEQYF

J: TRBJ1-2
V: TRBV6-5
CDR3: CASSYPKSTGYYGYTF

J: TRBJ2-1
V: TRBV5-4
CDR3: CASRNRGAGASYNEQFF

J: TRBJ2-7
V: TRBV6-1
CDR3: CASSVGGGFYEQYF

J: TRBJ1-5
V: TRBV7-8
CDR3: CASSLGGGFAQPQHF

J: TRBJ2-7
V: TRBV9
CDR3: CASSPGSSYEQYF

J: TRBJ1-1
V: TRBV27
CDR3: CASNNRAGTEAFF

J: TRBJ2-1
V: TRBV15
CDR3: CATSRDYLRLATYNEQFF

J: TRBJ2-1
V: TRBV6-1
CDR3: CASSGSQEFF

J: TRBJ1-6
V: TRBV19
CDR3: CASGQGAVGSPLHF

J: TRBJ1-1
V: TRBV11-2
CDR3: CASSPFSSISRTLDTEAFF

J: TRBJ2-5
V: TRBV11-2
CDR3: CASSLKGEYRETQYF

J: TRBJ2-7
V: TRBV7-9
CDR3: CSSIQETSYEQYF

J: TRBJ1-4
V: TRBV30
CDR3: CAWSTGTLVFF

J: TRBJ1-2
V: TRBV5-1
CDR3: CASSLAANSAGGYTF

J: TRBJ2-7
V: TRBV7-9
CDR3: CASNKDRASSYEQYF

J: TRBJ2-1
V: TRBV5-6
CDR3: CASSLGTSAPFF

J: TRBJ1-6
V: TRBV27
CDR3: CASSNSPILGGKNLNSPLHF

J: TRBJ1-6
V: TRBV27
CDR3: CASSYGGRSPLHF

J: TRBJ2-2
V: TRBV7-9
CDR3: CASSLGGTPGELFF

J: TRBJ2-3
V: TRBV20-1
CDR3: CSALNTDTQYF

J: TRBJ2-5
V: TRBV7-2
CDR3: CASSLGGLQETQYF

J: TRBJ1-4
V: TRBV27
CDR3: CASSLYRWPGQGVFSGEKLFF

J: TRBJ2-2
V: TRBV15
CDR3: CATSRGGGNTGELFF

J: TRBJ1-2
V: TRBV5-5
CDR3: CASTQGLSDGYTF

J: TRBJ1-6
V: TRBV27
CDR3: CASLGAGQLHF

J: TRBJ1-1
V: TRBV5-5
CDR3: CASSLSRTEAFF

J: TRBJ2-7
V: TRBV27
CDR3: CASSDGTGYIEQYF

J: TRBJ2-5
V: TRBV7-2
CDR3: CASSSMTGGVETQYF